Below, 4 T cell receptor beta chains from the same sample are listed, as sequenced in a study of blood T cell repertoires in COVID-19. Profiled with immunoSEQ multiplex PCR; TCRdb holds only in-frame clones, not every one. The top ten hold 7.2% of the sample, which has more than 200,000 clones, over 75% seen once. The specimen sequenced was PBMCs or T cells enriched from blood (not recorded which). These receptors were obtained from a man aged 25 to 40 in a cohort exposed to, infected with or recovered from COVID-19 (not recorded which).

V usage is TRBV2 and J usage is TRBJ2-1, with 13 bases matching TRBD2. In germline, CDR1 is SNHLY, CDR2 FYNNEI. The CDR3 sequence is 13 residues long. V lost 4 bases to trimming and J lost 9 bases; unmatched junction nucleotides: 0. CDR3 amino acids: CASSGLAGGEQFF. The CDR3 nucleotides are TGTGCCAGCAGTGGACTAGCGGGAGGTGAGCAGTTCTTC.

V gene TRBV7-3 combines with J gene TRBJ2-3; TRBD2 matches 12 bases. V shed 2 bases and J 4 bases; nucleotides not matched to a gene: 1. The CDR3 sequence is 15 residues long. The germline CDR1 and CDR2 sequences are SGHTA and FQGTGA. The CDR3 loop is CASSLLAGGPDTQYF. The CDR3 DNA follows: TGTGCCAGCAGCTTACTAGCGGGAGGGCCAGATACGCAGTATTTT.

The chain links TRBV4-1 to TRBJ2-3, with TRBD2 identical over 10 bases. Trimming cost V 4 bases and J 3 bases; bases outside gene matches: 10. There are 17 residues in the CDR3. From germline, CDR1 is MGHRA and CDR2 YSYEKL. The CDR3 is CASSLTSPSGRTDTQYF. The CDR3 DNA reads TGCGCCAGCAGCCTCACTTCTCCTAGCGGGAGAACAGATACGCAGTATTTT.

The chain uses TRBV2 and TRBJ2-1; unclear D gene. Trimming removed 4 bases at V and 0 bases at J, with 4 bases between. The germline CDR1 and CDR2 sequences are SNHLY and FYNNEI. The CDR3 length is 13 residues. DNA of the CDR3: TGTGCCAGCAGTGTCCTCTCCTACAATGAGCAGTTCTTC. It yields the protein CASSVLSYNEQFF.